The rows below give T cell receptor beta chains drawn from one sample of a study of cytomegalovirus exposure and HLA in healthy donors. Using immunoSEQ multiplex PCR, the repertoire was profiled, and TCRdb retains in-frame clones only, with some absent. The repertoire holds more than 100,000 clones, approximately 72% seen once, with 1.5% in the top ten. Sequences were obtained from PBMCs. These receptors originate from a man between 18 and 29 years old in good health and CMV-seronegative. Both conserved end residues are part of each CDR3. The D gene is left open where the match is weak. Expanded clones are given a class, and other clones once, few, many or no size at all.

CATSGTDRGALYNEQFF	TGTGCCACCAGCGGAACTGACAGGGGAGCCCTCTACAATGAGCAGTTCTTC	once	TRBD1	TRBV15	TRBJ2-1
CASHRAGANVLTF	TGTGCCAGTCACAGGGCTGGGGCCAACGTCCTGACTTTC	.	.	TRBV2	TRBJ2-6
CATSRLQGGTGGEEQYF	TGTGCCACCAGCAGACTCCAGGGCGGGACAGGGGGCGAGGAGCAGTACTTC	once	TRBD1	TRBV15	TRBJ2-7
CASRRQGVVRAFF	TGCGCCAGCAGAAGACAGGGGGTAGTGAGGGCTTTCTTT	few	TRBD1	TRBV5-1	TRBJ1-1
CSVVKKRGGEQYF	TGCAGCGTTGTCAAAAAAAGGGGAGGCGAGCAGTACTTC	.	.	TRBV29-1	TRBJ2-7
CASRSRGIAKNIQYF	TGTGCCAGCAGGAGCCGGGGGATAGCCAAAAACATTCAGTACTTC	.	.	TRBV6-5	TRBJ2-4
CSVDLVAGGYEQFF	TGCAGCGTTGACTTGGTAGCGGGGGGGTATGAGCAGTTCTTC	.	TRBD2	TRBV29-1	TRBJ2-1
CASSQDPAELKPEQFF	TGTGCCAGCAGCCAAGACCCAGCGGAACTTAAACCTGAGCAGTTCTTC	.	.	TRBV14	TRBJ2-1
CASALVGAGANVLTF	TGTGCCAGCGCCTTAGTAGGGGCTGGGGCCAACGTCCTGACTTTC	.	.	TRBV28	TRBJ2-6
CASSPGQGKGYGYTF	TGTGCCAGCAGTCCCGGACAGGGGAAAGGTTATGGCTACACCTTC	once	TRBD1	TRBV27	TRBJ1-2
CASSLTETPSLAKNIQYF	TGTGCCAGCAGTTTAACAGAGACCCCATCATTAGCCAAAAACATTCAGTACTTC	.	.	TRBV28	TRBJ2-4
CATSSKREGRNEQFF	TGTGCCACCAGCAGTAAGCGGGAGGGCCGCAATGAGCAGTTCTTC	.	TRBD2	TRBV15	TRBJ2-1
CASTWTGRTEAFF	TGTGCCAGCACTTGGACAGGGAGGACTGAAGCTTTCTTT	.	TRBD1	TRBV7-2	TRBJ1-1
CASWASGSQNTGELFF	TGTGCCAGCTGGGCTAGCGGGAGTCAAAACACCGGGGAGCTGTTTTTT	.	TRBD2	TRBV2	TRBJ2-2
CASSSFGTNNVLTF	TGTGCCAGCAGCTCCTTCGGGACAAACAACGTCCTGACTTTC	.	.	TRBV7-9	TRBJ2-6
CASSLAVELFF	TGTGCCAGCAGCTTAGCGGTGGAGCTGTTTTTT	.	.	TRBV13	TRBJ2-2
CASSLTSGRPDTQYF	TGTGCCAGCAGCTTGACTAGCGGGCGGCCAGATACGCAGTATTTT	.	TRBD2	TRBV7-2	TRBJ2-3
CAWSLQGSNSPLHF	TGTGCCTGGAGCCTACAGGGGAGCAATTCACCCCTCCACTTT	.	TRBD1	TRBV30	TRBJ1-6
CASSVGGASNQPQHF	TGTGCCAGCAGCGTGGGGGGGGCGAGCAATCAGCCCCAGCATTTT	.	.	TRBV9	TRBJ1-5
CASSYETSGAYEQYF	TGTGCCAGCAGTTACGAGACTAGCGGGGCCTACGAGCAGTACTTC	.	TRBD2	TRBV6-6	TRBJ2-7
CASSLIWGRRTEAFF	TGTGCCAGCAGCTTGATATGGGGGAGGCGCACTGAAGCTTTCTTT	.	.	TRBV5-8	TRBJ1-1
CASSLSSGQPQHF	TGTGCCAGCAGTTTATCTTCCGGGCAGCCCCAGCATTTT	.	.	TRBV28	TRBJ1-5
CASSGTGYGETQYF	TGTGCCAGCTCAGGGACAGGGTATGGCGAGACCCAGTACTTC	.	TRBD1	TRBV18	TRBJ2-5
CASSLSTRGYTEAFF	TGTGCCAGCAGTTTATCGACGAGGGGGTACACTGAAGCTTTCTTT	few	.	TRBV27	TRBJ1-1
CASSGVRGTDTQYF	TGTGCCAGCAGCGGAGTGAGGGGCACAGATACGCAGTATTTT	few	.	TRBV6-5	TRBJ2-3
CASSNTLLAGEQFF	TGTGCCAGCAGTAACACCCTACTAGCAGGCGAGCAGTTCTTC	.	.	TRBV6-5	TRBJ2-1
CASSPGGGADTQYF	TGCGCCAGCAGCCCGGGGGGCGGTGCAGATACGCAGTATTTT	.	.	TRBV5-1	TRBJ2-3